This T cell receptor beta chain was sequenced during a study of shared clonotypes between healthy human individuals. Study information: Three CD4 naive, three CD4 memory, two CD8 naive and one CD8 memory plate were used per donor.

Per the study methods: ImmunoSEQ supplied junction-only sequences lacking quality scores, so filtering was different. The table came from immunoSEQ multiplex PCR; TCRdb's copy has only in-frame clones and leaves some out. The V and J calls and clone size come from that table; D and trimming were worked out from the DNA. The sample yields 2 million to 2.5 million clones, 90% to 97% seen once. V shed 7 bases and J 2 bases; nucleotides not matched to a gene: 9. Germline lookup yields CDR1 LNHDA and CDR2 SQIVND (reference sequence). The CDR3 consists of 15 residues. The donors, healthy adults who were HIV-negative, had experienced no recent acute infections or vaccinations. Study outcomes and limitations: Clonotypes that were shared across four donors made up 4.5% to 5% of naive CD4 clonotypes.

A remark on this clone: The antigen remains undetermined.

The material sequenced was naive CD4+ T cells sorted from blood. Regarding subset: CD45RA+ positively selected. This sequence joins TRBV19 and TRBJ2-7, with 9 bases that match TRBD1. The receptor was derived from a man aged 18 to 29 in good health. As DNA, the CDR3 is TGTGCCAGTAAGGAAAGCGGGACAGGGCCCTACGAGCAGTACTTC. Residues: CASKESGTGPYEQYF.